Each of the 28 T cell receptor beta chains below was sequenced from the same sample in a study of cytomegalovirus exposure and HLA in healthy donors. 60 Vbeta and 13 Jbeta primers were used in PCR. The repertoire was sequenced with immunoSEQ multiplex PCR; TCRdb's copy has only in-frame clones and lacks some. The sample holds some 110,000 clones, about 70% seen once. What was sequenced was PBMCs. These receptors all come from a man aged 30 to 39 in good health and CMV-seropositive.

This chain uses TRBV11-2 with TRBJ2-5; TRBD2 matches 8 bases. Germline assignment: CDR1 SGHAT and CDR2 FQNNGV. CDR3 length equals 15 residues. With 6 bases clipped from V and 7 bases from J, the junction kept 13 bases outside the gene matches. For the CDR3, the DNA is TGTGCCAGCAGGCCACTAGCGGAAAGGGGGGGGACCCAGTACTTC. Translated, it gives CASRPLAERGGTQYF. The whole variable domain, remainder taken from reference TRBV11-2 and TRBJ2-5, is EAGVAQSPRYKIIEKRQSVAFWCNPISGHATLYWYQQILGQGPKLLIQFQNNGVVDDSQLPKDRFSAERLKGVDSTLKIQPAKLEDSAVYLCASRPLAERGGTQYFGPGTRLLVL.

This clone showed up just a few times. The rearrangement links TRBV9 to TRBJ1-4; D is unclear. The CDR3 is made up of 14 amino acids. Deletions cut 3 bases from V and 2 bases from J, with 8 bases between. Germline CDR1 reads SGDLS; CDR2 reads YYNGEE. The CDR3 nucleotides are TGTGCCAGCAGCGGAACGGGGACTAATGAAAAACTGTTTTTT. It codes for CASSGTGTNEKLFF.

This chain links TRBV10-3 with TRBJ2-3; 12 nucleotides agree with TRBD2. Looked up from germline, CDR1 is ENHRY and CDR2 is SYGVKD. This CDR3 contains 17 residues. V gave up 5 bases and J gave up 3 bases; unmatched junction bases: 9. The CDR3 DNA is TGTGCCATCAGTCGGGCTAGCGGGGGGGCTTTGACAGATACGCAGTATTTT. Translating it yields CAISRASGGALTDTQYF.

The genes are TRBV5-1 and TRBJ1-2, with 7 bases that match TRBD1. The CDR3 is 15 amino acids. From germline, CDR1 is SGHRS and CDR2 YFSETQ. The V and J ends lost 0 bases and 2 bases, in that order; junction bases with no gene match: 4. In DNA form, the CDR3 reads TGCGCCAGCAGCTTGGAGGCAGGGGGGAACTATGGCTACACCTTC. Protein: CASSLEAGGNYGYTF. Drawing the rest from reference TRBV5-1 and TRBJ1-2, the complete variable domain is KAGVTQTPRYLIKTRGQQVTLSCSPISGHRSVSWYQQTPGQGLQFLFEYFSETQRNKGNFPGRFSGRQFSNSRSEMNVSTLELGDSALYLCASSLEAGGNYGYTFGSGTRLTVV.

This sequence joins TRBV9 and TRBJ1-3; 8 bases are shared with TRBD1. Germline V CDR1 and CDR2: SGDLS, YYNGEE. This CDR3 spans 13 amino acids. The V and J ends lost 4 bases and 7 bases, in that order; junction bases with no gene match: 4. The CDR3, as DNA: TGTGCCAGCAGCTCCGGACAGGGCAACACCATATATTTT. Protein: CASSSGQGNTIYF.

The chain links TRBV5-6 to TRBJ1-2; 7 bases line up with TRBD1. Trimming cost V 2 bases and J 7 bases; bases outside gene matches: 8. The CDR3 is 14 amino acids. The germline CDR1 and CDR2 sequences are SGHDT and YYEEEE. DNA for the CDR3: TGTGCCAGCAGCTTTCCGACAGGGAGCGGTGGCTACACCTTC. The encoded protein is CASSFPTGSGGYTF.

The chain carries TRBV5-1 and TRBJ2-5; D unclear. Looked up from germline, CDR1 is SGHRS and CDR2 is YFSETQ. The CDR3 runs to 14 residues. The V and J ends lost 0 bases and 5 bases respectively, with 11 bases between them. CDR3 sequence: CASSLDSARETQYF. In DNA form, the CDR3 reads TGCGCCAGCAGCTTGGATTCGGCCAGGGAGACCCAGTACTTC.

The V call is TRBV21-1, the J call TRBJ1-2; TRBD1, the table's D call, was not compared with the DNA. TRBV21-1 is listed as a pseudogene. This CDR3 is 15 amino acids long. CDR3 in amino acids: CASSKGGLRGYGYTF. The DNA for the CDR3 is TGTGCCAGCAGCAAAGGGGGGCTCCGGGGCTATGGCTACACCTTC.

The V gene is TRBV7-9, the J gene TRBJ1-2; TRBD1 matches 8 bases. Germline values: CDR1 SEHNR, CDR2 FQNEAQ (reference sequence). This CDR3 region has 14 residues. J was trimmed by 6 bases and V by 1 base; bases with no gene match: 4. This chain's CDR3 is CASSLDQGANGYTF. CDR3 nucleotide sequence: TGTGCCAGCAGCTTAGACCAGGGGGCCAATGGCTACACCTTC.

This chain joins TRBV16 and TRBJ1-5; D is possibly TRBD1 (6 bases). V was clipped by 4 bases and J by 6 bases, with 13 bases between them. Germline V gives CDR1 KGHSY, CDR2 FQNENV. This CDR3 has 14 amino acids. CDR3 sequence (DNA): TGTGCCAGCAGCCTGGGGGGGCCTAGTCAGCCCCAGCATTTT. Translation gives CASSLGGPSQPQHF.

As concerns this clone: Other nucleotide sequences from this sample produce the same CDR3. This chain uses TRBV9 with TRBJ2-1; TRBD2 agrees at 14 bases. There are 16 residues in the CDR3. Germline V gives CDR1 SGDLS, CDR2 YYNGEE. Trimming took 0 bases from V and 8 from J; bases not matched to a gene: 4. The CDR3 bases are TGTGCCAGCAGCGTAGTGGGACTAGCGGGGGCAGATGAGCAGTTCTTC. This sequence encodes CASSVVGLAGADEQFF.

The rearrangement links TRBV6-4 to TRBJ2-3; the D is unclear. The CDR3 covers 14 residues. Germline V gives CDR1 MRHNA, CDR2 SNTAGT. V was pared by 5 bases and J by 0 bases, with 9 bases between. The CDR3 DNA sequence: TGTGCCAGCAGTCCGATGAGTAGCACAGATACGCAGTATTTT. Amino acids: CASSPMSSTDTQYF.

This clone was recorded once. The chain couples TRBV5-8 to TRBJ2-4; D remains unclear. CDR3 length: 13 residues. CDR1 and CDR2 (germline): SGHTS, YDEGEE. The ends were cut back, 0 bases at V and 6 bases at J, with 7 bases in the middle. The CDR3 sequence is CASSLETGNIQYF. The CDR3 DNA follows: TGTGCCAGCAGCTTGGAGACGGGAAACATTCAGTACTTC.

The chain carries TRBV30 and TRBJ1-2; perhaps TRBD1 as D (6 bases). The CDR3 is 15 residues long. The V gene lost 4 bases and the J gene lost 2 bases, with 17 bases spanning the gap. Germline CDR1 reads GTSNPN; CDR2 reads SVGIG (reference sequence). The CDR3 here is CAWILQGGDNYGYTF. The CDR3 region has the DNA TGTGCCTGGATCTTGCAAGGGGGTGACAACTATGGCTACACCTTC. Drawing the rest from reference TRBV30 and TRBJ1-2, the complete variable domain is SQTIHQWPATLVQPVGSPLSLECTVEGTSNPNLYWYRQAAGRGLQLLFYSVGIGQISSEVPQNLSASRPQDRQFILSSKKLLLSDSGFYLCAWILQGGDNYGYTFGSGTRLTVV.

This chain links TRBV11-3 with TRBJ2-1, with a weak D call TRBD2 (6 bases). The CDR3 extends over 18 amino acids. V was trimmed by 2 bases and J by 3 bases, leaving 20 bases between them. Germline-derived CDR1 and CDR2 are SGHNT and YENEEA. CDR3 in DNA: TGTGCCAGCAGCTTAAATGTCGGGAGCCGCCTTGGCTACAATGAGCAGTTCTTC. This codes for CASSLNVGSRLGYNEQFF.

The gene calls are TRBV28 and TRBJ2-1, with 11 bases that match TRBD2. Germline V gene sequence: CDR1 MDHEN, CDR2 SYDVKM. CDR3 length: 21 amino acids. Trimming at V came to 4 bases and at J to 4 bases, leaving 21 bases not matched to a gene. CDR3 sequence (DNA): TGTGCCAGCAGTTGGTGGGGGCGTAGGCCCACGACTAGCGGGGAATACAATGAGCAGTTCTTC. This gives the protein CASSWWGRRPTTSGEYNEQFF. Looking up the rest from reference TRBV28 and TRBJ2-1 gives the full variable domain: DVKVTQSSRYLVKRTGEKVFLECVQDMDHENMFWYRQDPGLGLRLIYFSYDVKMKEKGDIPEGYSVSREKKERFSLILESASTNQTSMYLCASSWWGRRPTTSGEYNEQFFGPGTRLTVL.

The chain links TRBV6-5 to TRBJ2-1; TRBD1 is a possible D gene (5 bases). CDR1 MNHEY and CDR2 SVGAGI come from the germline V gene. V shed 5 bases and J shed 0 bases, with 11 bases lying between them. This CDR3 region has 15 residues. CDR3 residues: CASSRQSLSYNEQFF. DNA of the CDR3: TGTGCCAGCAGTCGACAGAGCCTCTCCTACAATGAGCAGTTCTTC.

The chain links TRBV9 to TRBJ1-1; D is ambiguous. The V end lost 1 base, the J end lost 4 bases, and 8 bases lay between the germline ends. Per germline, CDR1 SGDLS and CDR2 YYNGEE. The CDR3 has 13 amino acids. CDR3 DNA: TGTGCCAGCAGCGTATGGAGTAGCACTGAAGCTTTCTTT. Its protein is CASSVWSSTEAFF.

This clone was seen only once. The chain links TRBV19 to TRBJ2-6; no reliable D call. The V end was cut by 6 bases, the J end by 5 bases, with 14 bases between. Germline CDR1 reads LNHDA; CDR2 reads SQIVND (reference sequence). The CDR3 is 15 residues long. CDR3 region: CASRPKSYWANVLTF. DNA for the CDR3: TGTGCCAGTAGGCCAAAAAGTTACTGGGCCAACGTCCTGACTTTC.

The chain carries TRBV5-6 and TRBJ2-7; D not certain. Germline-derived CDR1 and CDR2 are SGHDT and YYEEEE. Between the trimmed V and J ends, which lost 0 bases and 11 bases, there was a span of 9 bases. This CDR3 is 11 amino acids long. CDR3 sequence (DNA): TGTGCCAGCAGCTTGGGCCCAGAGGAGTACTTC. Protein product: CASSLGPEEYF.

V is TRBV2 and J is TRBJ2-6; 14 bases line up with TRBD2. The CDR3 totals 20 residues. After removal of 9 bases from V and 2 bases from J, the junction contained 15 bases not matched to a gene. Germline V gene sequence: CDR1 SNHLY, CDR2 FYNNEI. The DNA of the CDR3 is TGTGCCAGGTCCAGGGGAGTAGGGACTAGCGGGAGTACTGGGGCCAACGTCCTGACTTTC. This translates into CARSRGVGTSGSTGANVLTF.

The chain recombines TRBV19 with TRBJ2-7, with TRBD1 as a possible D gene (6 bases). Germline CDR1 LNHDA, CDR2 SQIVND (reference sequence). V gave up 4 bases and J gave up 1 base, with 11 bases separating them. The CDR3 covers 14 residues. CDR3 bases: TGTGCCAGTAGTAGCCAGGGGCCTTCCTACGAGCAGTACTTC. It yields the protein CASSSQGPSYEQYF.

The J gene is TRBJ2-7, the V gene TRBV11-3, with D possibly matching TRBD1 (7 bases). The V gene lost 0 bases and the J gene lost 6 bases, with 9 bases spanning the gap. CDR1 and CDR2 from the germline V gene are SGHNT and YENEEA. This CDR3 has 13 amino acids. The CDR3 sequence is CASSLDQGGEQYF. DNA for the CDR3: TGTGCCAGCAGCTTAGACCAGGGGGGCGAGCAGTACTTC. The complete variable domain, with remaining parts taken from reference TRBV11-3 and TRBJ2-7, reads EAGVVQSPRYKIIEKKQPVAFWCNPISGHNTLYWYLQNLGQGPELLIRYENEEAVDDSQLPKDRFSAERLKGVDSTLKIQPAELGDSAVYLCASSLDQGGEQYFGPGTRLTVT.

This clone was counted between two and nine times. The V and J genes are TRBV5-1 and TRBJ2-5; the match to TRBD1 covers 9 bases. J lost 2 bases, V lost 0 bases, and 5 bases had no gene match. CDR1 and CDR2 (germline): SGHRS, YFSETQ. The CDR3 is 16 residues long. CDR3 DNA: TGCGCCAGCAGCTTGGGGGGGACAGGGTTTCAAGAGACCCAGTACTTC. This translates into CASSLGGTGFQETQYF.

This clone was found a few times. The chain couples TRBV13 to TRBJ2-7, with 7 positions matching TRBD2. This CDR3 spans 12 amino acids. V trimming: 8 bases; J trimming: 3 bases; junction bases outside the gene matches: 4. CDR1 is PRHDT and CDR2 is FYEKMQ in the germline V gene (reference sequence). The CDR3 DNA is TGTGCCAGCTCACCGGGAGGCTACGAGCAGTACTTC. Its translation is CASSPGGYEQYF.

This chain connects TRBV5-4 to TRBJ2-3; TRBD1 might be the D (6 bases). V dropped 0 bases and J dropped 1 base, with 6 bases sitting between them. The germline gives CDR1 SGHNT, CDR2 YYREEE (reference sequence). The CDR3 loop spans 14 amino acids. CDR3 DNA sequence: TGTGCCAGCAGCTTGGACAGGGGCACAGATACGCAGTATTTT. Translated, it gives CASSLDRGTDTQYF.

V gene TRBV7-2 combines with J gene TRBJ2-2; 8 nucleotides align to TRBD2. In germline, CDR1 is SGHTA, CDR2 FQGNSA. This CDR3 has 15 amino acids. V shed 3 bases, J shed 5 bases, and the junction held 5 bases outside the gene matches. The CDR3 loop is CASSLRGGRTGELFF. In DNA form, the CDR3 reads TGTGCCAGCAGCTTGCGCGGGGGGCGGACCGGGGAGCTGTTTTTT.

This clone was found once. The rearrangement links TRBV29-1 to TRBJ1-4, with 8 nucleotides matching TRBD1. Germline V gives CDR1 SQVTM, CDR2 ANQGSEA. V lost 5 bases to trimming and J lost 1 base; unmatched junction nucleotides: 3. The CDR3 has 14 amino acids. The CDR3 DNA is TGCAGCGTTTTGGACAGGGAAACTAATGAAAAACTGTTTTTT. Amino acid sequence: CSVLDRETNEKLFF.